This T cell receptor beta chain was captured in a study of blood T cell repertoires in COVID-19. Background on the study: Whether acute or convalescent, the COVID-19 samples came from the United States, Italy and Spain.

The CDR3 is made up of 18 amino acids. CDR1 and CDR2 (germline): SEHNR, FQNEAQ (reference sequence). V lost 1 base to trimming and J lost 7 bases; unmatched junction nucleotides: 11. TCRdb's table, derived via immunoSEQ multiplex PCR, lists solely in-frame clones and lacks some. Counted here are some 100,000 clones, about 81% occurring once; the ten biggest clones make up around 13%. This TCR derives from a human donor in a cohort sampled during active COVID-19. The specimen sequenced was peripheral blood. This sequence joins TRBV7-9 and TRBJ1-6; TRBD1 aligns across 9 bases. The chain's CDR3 is CASSLGVFSGTGNSPLHF. The DNA of the CDR3 is TGTGCCAGCAGCTTAGGTGTTTTTTCCGGGACAGGGAATTCACCCCTCCACTTT.